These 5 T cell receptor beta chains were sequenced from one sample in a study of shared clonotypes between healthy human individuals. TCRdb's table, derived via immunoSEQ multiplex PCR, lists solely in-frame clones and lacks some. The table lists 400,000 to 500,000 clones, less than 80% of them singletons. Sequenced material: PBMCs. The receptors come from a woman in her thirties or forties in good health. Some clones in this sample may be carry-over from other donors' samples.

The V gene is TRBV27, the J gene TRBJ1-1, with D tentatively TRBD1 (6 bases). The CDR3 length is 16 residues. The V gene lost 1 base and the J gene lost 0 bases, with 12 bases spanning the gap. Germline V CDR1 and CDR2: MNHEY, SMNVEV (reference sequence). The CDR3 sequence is CASSLLGQGLNTEAFF. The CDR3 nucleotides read TGTGCCAGCAGTTTATTGGGGCAGGGGCTGAACACTGAAGCTTTCTTT.

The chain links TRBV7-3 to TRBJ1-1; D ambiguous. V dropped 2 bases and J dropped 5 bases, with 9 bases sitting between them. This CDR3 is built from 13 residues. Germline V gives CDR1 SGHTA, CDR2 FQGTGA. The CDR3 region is CASSLGLWTEAFF. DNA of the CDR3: TGTGCCAGCAGCTTAGGCTTGTGGACTGAAGCTTTCTTT.

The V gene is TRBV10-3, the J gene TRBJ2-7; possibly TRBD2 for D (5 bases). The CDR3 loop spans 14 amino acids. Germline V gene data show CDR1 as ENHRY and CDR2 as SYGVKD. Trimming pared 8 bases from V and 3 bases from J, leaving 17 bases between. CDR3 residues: CAIRPAGRNYEQYF. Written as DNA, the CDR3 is TGTGCCATCCGGCCTGCGGGCAGGAACTACGAGCAGTACTTC.

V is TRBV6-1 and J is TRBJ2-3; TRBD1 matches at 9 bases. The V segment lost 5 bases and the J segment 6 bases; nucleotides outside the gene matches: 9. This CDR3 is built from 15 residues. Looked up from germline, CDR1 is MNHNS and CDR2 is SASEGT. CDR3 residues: CASSSGTGHYDTQYF. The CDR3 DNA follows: TGTGCCAGCAGTTCTGGGACAGGGCATTATGATACGCAGTATTTT.

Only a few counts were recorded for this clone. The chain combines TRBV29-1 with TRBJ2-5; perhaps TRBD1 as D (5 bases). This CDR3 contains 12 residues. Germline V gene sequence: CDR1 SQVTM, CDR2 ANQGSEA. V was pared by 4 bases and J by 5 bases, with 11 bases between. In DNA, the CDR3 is TGCAGCGTTGGAGACAGTGGGGAGACCCAGTACTTC. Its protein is CSVGDSGETQYF.